This T cell receptor beta chain emerged from a study of shared clonotypes between healthy human individuals. Study background: There were three CD4 naive, three CD4 memory, two CD8 naive and one CD8 memory plates per donor.

This CDR3 has 15 amino acids. Trimming took off 6 bases at V and 0 bases at J, with 17 bases between the two ends. The germline CDR1 and CDR2 sequences are GTSNPN and SVGIG (reference sequence). A remark on this clone: Its antigen is currently unknown.

Data came from immunoSEQ multiplex PCR; TCRdb stores just in-frame clones and leaves some out. The sample has about 710,000 clones; 73% are singletons. Study-wide findings and caveats: A small donor pool kept down the genetic and exposure-history diversity that was represented. Naive subsets typically showed greater estimated richness than memory subsets.

The material sequenced was memory CD4+ T cells sorted from blood. Subset given: CD45RA-negative fraction. The origin of this receptor is a young woman in good health. J is TRBJ1-1 and V is TRBV30; D not resolved. The CDR3 bases are TGTGCCTGCCCTATGGAGCGAGGAATGAACACTGAAGCTTTCTTT. This gives the protein CACPMERGMNTEAFF.